The 4 T cell receptor beta chains in this list originate from one sample, sequenced in a study of cytomegalovirus exposure and HLA in healthy donors. Primers included in the PCR were 60 Vbeta and 13 Jbeta primers. TCRdb's table, derived via immunoSEQ multiplex PCR, lists solely in-frame clones and lacks some. The sample lists around 130,000 clones; roughly 77% were seen once. The sample consisted of PBMCs. These receptors all come from a man between 35 and 55 years old in good health and CMV-seronegative.

In DNA, the CDR3 is TGTGCCAGCAGAAAGAGCTCTGGAAACACCATATATTTT. Its translation: CASRKSSGNTIYF. The rearrangement links TRBV6-5 to TRBJ1-3; D unclear. Trimming pared 6 bases from V and 0 bases from J, leaving 6 bases between. Germline V gives CDR1 MNHEY, CDR2 SVGAGI. The CDR3 consists of 13 residues.

This clone appeared a few times. V and J are TRBV4-2 and TRBJ1-1, with D possibly matching TRBD1 (5 bases). Germline-derived CDR1 and CDR2 are LGHNA and YNFKEQ. Trimming took off 5 bases at V and 1 base at J, with 14 bases between the two ends. CDR3 length: 15 amino acids. The CDR3 here is CASSERGAQNTEAFF. CDR3 DNA sequence: TGTGCCAGCAGCGAGCGCGGGGCCCAGAACACTGAAGCTTTCTTT.

The chain is built from TRBV2 and TRBJ2-1; 8 bases agree with TRBD2. The germline gives CDR1 SNHLY, CDR2 FYNNEI. With 6 bases clipped from V and 4 bases from J, the junction kept 11 bases outside the gene matches. This CDR3 spans 16 amino acids. For the CDR3, the DNA is TGTGCCAGCAGGGAGAGCGGGGGCCTTATGTACAATGAGCAGTTCTTC. Amino acid sequence: CASRESGGLMYNEQFF.

The V gene is TRBV7-2, the J gene TRBJ2-4, with 9 bases matching TRBD2. The CDR3 consists of 15 residues. V was clipped by 5 bases and J by 8 bases; unmatched bases: 10. Germline lookup yields CDR1 SGHTA and CDR2 FQGNSA. Written as DNA, the CDR3 is TGTGCCAGCAGCCAAAAAGGACAGCGGGGGGACATTCAGTACTTC. It yields the protein CASSQKGQRGDIQYF.